This T cell receptor (beta chain) emerged from a study of naive CD8 T cells in extremely preterm neonates. General study points: Preterm samples differed in productive template counts; sample size was small. Relative to older groups, preterm infants had shorter, less trimmed CDR3s with fewer N additions. Preterm neonates shared more CDR3 nucleotide sequences (around 2.7%) than older groups.

Of note for this clone: Antigen specificity is unknown.

V lost 4 bases to trimming and J lost 0 bases, with 12 bases between them. Germline values: CDR1 SEHNR, CDR2 FQNEAQ (reference sequence). This CDR3 spans 15 amino acids. Data came from immunoSEQ multiplex PCR; TCRdb stores just in-frame clones and leaves some out. The sample holds 7,400 or so clones, 95% to 98% seen once. Deliveries were elective term cesareans at roughly 37-43 weeks, with no labor or membrane rupture. Live Annexin V-negative naive CD3+CD8+CD45RA+CCR7+ T cells were sorted. Sequenced: naive CD8+ T cells from cord blood. The sequence was collected from a newborn in good health. V gene TRBV7-9 combines with J gene TRBJ1-2; no reliable D call. CDR3 residues: CASSYSDIANYGYTF. The DNA of the CDR3 is TGTGCCAGCAGCTATTCAGACATCGCTAACTATGGCTACACCTTC.